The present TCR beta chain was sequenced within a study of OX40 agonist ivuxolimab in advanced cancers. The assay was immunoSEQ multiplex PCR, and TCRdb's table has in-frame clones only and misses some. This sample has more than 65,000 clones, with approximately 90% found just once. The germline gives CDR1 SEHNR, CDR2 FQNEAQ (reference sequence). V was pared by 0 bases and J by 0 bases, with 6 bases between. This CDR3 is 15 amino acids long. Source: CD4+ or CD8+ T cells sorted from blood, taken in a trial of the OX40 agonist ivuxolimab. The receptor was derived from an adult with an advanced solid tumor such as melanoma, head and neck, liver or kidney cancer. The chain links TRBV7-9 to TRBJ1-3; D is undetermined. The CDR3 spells CASSLAGYSGNTIYF. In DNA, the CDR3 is TGTGCCAGCAGCTTAGCCGGCTACTCTGGAAACACCATATATTTT.